The clone carrying this TCR beta chain has a handful of counts. Its antigen is currently unknown. The sample is drawn from a study of CD8+CD57+ T cells in acquired aplastic anemia. Study-level information: Average DNA yield from sorted CD4+ and CD8+ cells was about 3.2 ug. CD4+ reads averaged about 11 million in healthy donors. General study findings and limits: Sharing between patients and controls was observed for twenty-nine CD8+ CDR3 sequences.

The use of genomic DNA as template underpinned the TCR beta VDJ and CDR3 profiling. TCRdb passed the reads through MiXCR, listing each CDR3 protein once. The sample has about 68,000 distinct CDR3 sequences; approximately 50% are singletons. The CDR3 is made up of 12 amino acids. Trimming at V came to 3 bases and at J to 6 bases, leaving 0 bases not matched to a gene. The germline CDR1 and CDR2 sequences are DFQATT and SNEGSKA (reference sequence). The specimen sequenced was sorted CD4+, CD8+, or CD8+CD57+ T cells (not recorded which) from PBMCs. The chain carries TRBV20-1 and TRBJ2-2; 8 nucleotides align to TRBD1. This clonotype originated in a human donor in good health, serving as a control. The CDR3 region is CSARTGAGELFF. In DNA form, the CDR3 reads TGCAGTGCTAGGACAGGGGCCGGGGAGCTGTTTTTT.